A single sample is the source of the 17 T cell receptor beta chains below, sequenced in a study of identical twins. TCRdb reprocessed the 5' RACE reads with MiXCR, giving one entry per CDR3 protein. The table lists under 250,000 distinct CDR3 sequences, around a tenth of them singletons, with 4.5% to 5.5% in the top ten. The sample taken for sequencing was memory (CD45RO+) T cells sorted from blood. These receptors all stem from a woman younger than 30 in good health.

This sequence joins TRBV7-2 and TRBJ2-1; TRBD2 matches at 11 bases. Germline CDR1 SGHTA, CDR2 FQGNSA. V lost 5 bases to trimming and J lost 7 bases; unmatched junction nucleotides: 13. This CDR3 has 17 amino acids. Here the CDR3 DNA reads TGTGCCAGCAGCGATGCCCATATGGGACTAGCGGATAATGAGCAGTTCTTC. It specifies CASSDAHMGLADNEQFF.

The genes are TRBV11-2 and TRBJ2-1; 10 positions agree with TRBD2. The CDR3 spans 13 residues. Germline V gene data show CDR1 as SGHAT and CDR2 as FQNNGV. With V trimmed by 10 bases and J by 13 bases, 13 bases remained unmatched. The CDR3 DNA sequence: TGTGCCACCCAGGAAGCGGGAGGGCTTGTTCAGTTCTTC. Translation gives CATQEAGGLVQFF. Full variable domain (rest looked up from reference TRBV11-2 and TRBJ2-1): EAGVAQSPRYKIIEKRQSVAFWCNPISGHATLYWYQQILGQGPKLLIQFQNNGVVDDSQLPKDRFSAERLKGVDSTLKIQPAKLEDSAVYLCATQEAGGLVQFFGPGTRLTVL.

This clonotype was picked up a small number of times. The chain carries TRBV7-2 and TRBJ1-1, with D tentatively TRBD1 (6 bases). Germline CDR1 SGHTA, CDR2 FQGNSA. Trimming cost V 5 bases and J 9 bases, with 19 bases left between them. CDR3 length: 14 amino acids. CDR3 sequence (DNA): TGTGCCAGCAGCATTACCGGGAGGGGGGGAAAAGCTTTCTTT. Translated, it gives CASSITGRGGKAFF.

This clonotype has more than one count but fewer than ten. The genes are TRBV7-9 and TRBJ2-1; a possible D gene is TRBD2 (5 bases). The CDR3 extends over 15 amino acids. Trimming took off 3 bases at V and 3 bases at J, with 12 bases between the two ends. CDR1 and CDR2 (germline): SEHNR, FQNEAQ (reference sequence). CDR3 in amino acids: CASSFRESGYNEQFF. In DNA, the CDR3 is TGTGCCAGCAGCTTTCGGGAATCAGGCTACAATGAGCAGTTCTTC.

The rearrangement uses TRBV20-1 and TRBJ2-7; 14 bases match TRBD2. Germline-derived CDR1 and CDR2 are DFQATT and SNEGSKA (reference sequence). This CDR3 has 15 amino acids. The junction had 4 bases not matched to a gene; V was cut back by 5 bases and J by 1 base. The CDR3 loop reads CSAGLAGGKSYEQYF. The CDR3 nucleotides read TGCAGTGCTGGACTAGCGGGGGGTAAATCCTACGAGCAGTACTTC.

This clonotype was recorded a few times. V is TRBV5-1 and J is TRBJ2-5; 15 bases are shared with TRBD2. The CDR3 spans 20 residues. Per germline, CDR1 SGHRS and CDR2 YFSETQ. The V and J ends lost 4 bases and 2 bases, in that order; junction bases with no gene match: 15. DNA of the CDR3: TGCGCCAGCAGCCGAACTCCGGGACTAGCGGGAGGAAGGGGGCAAGAGACCCAGTACTTC. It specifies CASSRTPGLAGGRGQETQYF.

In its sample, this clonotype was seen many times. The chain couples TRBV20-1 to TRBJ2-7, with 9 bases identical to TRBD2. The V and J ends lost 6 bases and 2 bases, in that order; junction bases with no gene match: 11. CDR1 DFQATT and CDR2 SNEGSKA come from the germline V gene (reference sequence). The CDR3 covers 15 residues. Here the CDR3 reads CSAILSGRSTYEQYF. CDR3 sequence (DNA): TGCAGTGCCATCCTAAGCGGGAGGTCCACCTACGAGCAGTACTTC.

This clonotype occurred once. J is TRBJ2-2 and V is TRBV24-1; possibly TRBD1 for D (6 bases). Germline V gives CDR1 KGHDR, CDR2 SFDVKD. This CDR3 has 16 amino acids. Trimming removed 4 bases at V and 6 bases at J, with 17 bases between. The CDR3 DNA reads TGTGCCACCAGTGAAAGAGGGCAGGGGAAGGCCGGGGAGCTGTTTTTT. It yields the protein CATSERGQGKAGELFF.

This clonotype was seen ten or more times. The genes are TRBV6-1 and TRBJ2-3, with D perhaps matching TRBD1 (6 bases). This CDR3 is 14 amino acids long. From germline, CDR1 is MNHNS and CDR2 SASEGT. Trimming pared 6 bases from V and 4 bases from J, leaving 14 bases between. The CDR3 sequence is CASRRQAMADTQYF. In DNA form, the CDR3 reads TGTGCCAGCAGGCGACAGGCTATGGCAGATACGCAGTATTTT.

CDR3: CASSLHSGGDNEQFF. CDR3 sequence (DNA): TGCGCCAGCAGCTTGCACTCGGGGGGGGACAATGAGCAGTTCTTC. The rearrangement joins TRBV5-1 to TRBJ2-1; 8 bases are shared with TRBD2. Trimming at V came to 1 base and at J to 5 bases, leaving 5 bases not matched to a gene. Germline V CDR1 and CDR2: SGHRS, YFSETQ. The CDR3 contains 15 residues.

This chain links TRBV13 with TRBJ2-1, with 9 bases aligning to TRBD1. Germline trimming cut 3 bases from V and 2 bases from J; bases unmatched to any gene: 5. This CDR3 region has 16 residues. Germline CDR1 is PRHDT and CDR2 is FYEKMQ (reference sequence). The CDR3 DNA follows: TGTGCCAGCAGCTTTACCGGGACAGGGCCCTACAATGAGCAGTTCTTC. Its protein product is CASSFTGTGPYNEQFF.

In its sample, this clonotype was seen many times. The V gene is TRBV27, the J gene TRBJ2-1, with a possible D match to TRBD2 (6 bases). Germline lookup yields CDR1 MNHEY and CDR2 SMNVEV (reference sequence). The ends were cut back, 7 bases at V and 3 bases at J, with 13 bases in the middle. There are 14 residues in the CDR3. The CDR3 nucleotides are TGTGCCAGCAACGTCATGGGGGGCTACAATGAGCAGTTCTTC. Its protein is CASNVMGGYNEQFF.

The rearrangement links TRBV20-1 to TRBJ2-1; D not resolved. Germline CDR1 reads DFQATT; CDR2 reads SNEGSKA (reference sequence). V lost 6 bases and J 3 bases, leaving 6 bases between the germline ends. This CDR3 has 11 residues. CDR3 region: CSAQNYNEQFF. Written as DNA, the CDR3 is TGCAGTGCCCAGAACTACAATGAGCAGTTCTTC.

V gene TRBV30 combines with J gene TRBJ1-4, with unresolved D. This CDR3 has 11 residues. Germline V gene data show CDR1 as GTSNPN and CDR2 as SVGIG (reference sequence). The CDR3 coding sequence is TGTGCTGGGCAAGTCAATGAAAAACTGTTTTTT. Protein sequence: CAGQVNEKLFF.

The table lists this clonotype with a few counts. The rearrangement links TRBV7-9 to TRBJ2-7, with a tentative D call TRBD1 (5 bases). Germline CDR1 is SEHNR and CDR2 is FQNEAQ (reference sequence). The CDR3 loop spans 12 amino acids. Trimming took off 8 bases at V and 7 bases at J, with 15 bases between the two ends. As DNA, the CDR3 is TGTGCCAGCGGGTCAAGGGGTGTTGAGCAGTACTTC. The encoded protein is CASGSRGVEQYF.

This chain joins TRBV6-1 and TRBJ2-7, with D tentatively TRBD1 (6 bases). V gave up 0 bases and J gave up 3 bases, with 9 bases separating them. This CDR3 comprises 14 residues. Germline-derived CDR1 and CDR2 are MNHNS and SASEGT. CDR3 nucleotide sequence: TGTGCCAGCAGTGAAGCGAGGGGGTTCTACGAGCAGTACTTC. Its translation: CASSEARGFYEQYF.

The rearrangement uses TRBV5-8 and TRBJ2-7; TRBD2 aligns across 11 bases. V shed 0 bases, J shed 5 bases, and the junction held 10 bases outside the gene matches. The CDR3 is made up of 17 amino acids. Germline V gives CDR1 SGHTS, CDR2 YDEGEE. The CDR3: CASSLVELAGVDDEQYF. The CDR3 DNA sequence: TGTGCCAGCAGCTTGGTAGAACTAGCGGGAGTGGACGACGAGCAGTACTTC.